This T cell receptor (beta chain) is from a study of T cell responses to AZD1222 COVID-19 vaccine. Here immunoSEQ multiplex PCR was the method, and the copy in TCRdb shows in-frame clones only, minus some. The repertoire holds roughly 120,000 clones, with approximately 90% as singletons. Germline loops: CDR1 SGHTA, CDR2 FQGNSA. Deletions cut 5 bases from V and 5 bases from J, with 18 bases between. This CDR3 is 15 amino acids long. The starting material was peripheral blood, obtained on day 0 of AZD1222 vaccination. The clonotype was recovered from an adult in good health. The V gene is TRBV7-2, the J gene TRBJ1-1, with a tentative D call TRBD1 (5 bases). CDR3 DNA: TGTGCCAGCAGCGCGACGCGGGGGGGAGGGACTGAAGCTTTCTTT. As protein: CASSATRGGGTEAFF.